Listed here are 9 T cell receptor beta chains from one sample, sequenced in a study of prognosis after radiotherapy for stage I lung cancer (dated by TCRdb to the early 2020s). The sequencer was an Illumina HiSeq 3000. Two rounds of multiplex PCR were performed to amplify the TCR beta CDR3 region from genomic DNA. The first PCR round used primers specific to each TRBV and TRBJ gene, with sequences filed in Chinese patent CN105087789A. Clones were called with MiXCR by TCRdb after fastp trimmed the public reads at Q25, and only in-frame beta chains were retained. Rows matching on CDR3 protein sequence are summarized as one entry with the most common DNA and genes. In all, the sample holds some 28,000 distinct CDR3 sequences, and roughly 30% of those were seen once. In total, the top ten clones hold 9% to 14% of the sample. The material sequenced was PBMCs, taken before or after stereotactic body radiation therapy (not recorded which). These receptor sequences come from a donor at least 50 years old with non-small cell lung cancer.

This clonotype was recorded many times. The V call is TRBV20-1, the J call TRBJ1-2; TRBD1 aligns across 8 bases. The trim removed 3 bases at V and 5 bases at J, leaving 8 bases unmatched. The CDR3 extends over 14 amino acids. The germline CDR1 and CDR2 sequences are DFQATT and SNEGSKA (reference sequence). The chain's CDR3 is CSASIQGAGYGYTF. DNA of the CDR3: TGCAGTGCTAGCATTCAGGGGGCGGGATATGGCTACACCTTC.

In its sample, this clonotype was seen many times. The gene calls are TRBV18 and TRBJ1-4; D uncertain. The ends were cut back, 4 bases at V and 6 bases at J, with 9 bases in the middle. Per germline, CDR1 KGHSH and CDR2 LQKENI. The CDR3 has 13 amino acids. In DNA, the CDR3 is TGTGCCAGCTCACTAGCGACGGATGAAAAACTGTTTTTT. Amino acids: CASSLATDEKLFF.

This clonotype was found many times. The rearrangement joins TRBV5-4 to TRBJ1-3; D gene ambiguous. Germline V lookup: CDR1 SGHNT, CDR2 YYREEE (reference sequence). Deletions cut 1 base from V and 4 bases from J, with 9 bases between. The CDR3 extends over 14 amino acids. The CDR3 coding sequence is TGTGCCAGCAGCTTGAGAGGAGGGGGAAACACCATATATTTT. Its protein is CASSLRGGGNTIYF.

CDR3 nucleotide sequence: TGTGCCAGCAGCGAGGACAGGCGTTCACCCCTCCACTTT. It is translated as CASSEDRRSPLHF. The gene calls are TRBV2 and TRBJ1-6, with TRBD1 matching over 7 bases. V dropped 6 bases and J dropped 9; count of bases not matched to a gene: 5. This CDR3 has 13 amino acids. From germline, CDR1 is SNHLY and CDR2 FYNNEI.

The CDR3, as DNA: TGTGCCAGCAGTGACCCCCGTGTCAGGCTCACTAGCAATCAGCCCCAGCATTTT. Translating gives CASSDPRVRLTSNQPQHF. This sequence joins TRBV6-1 and TRBJ1-5; D is undetermined. The CDR3 extends over 18 amino acids. CDR1 is MNHNS, CDR2 SASEGT, per germline. V gave up 3 bases and J gave up 0 bases, with 18 bases separating them.

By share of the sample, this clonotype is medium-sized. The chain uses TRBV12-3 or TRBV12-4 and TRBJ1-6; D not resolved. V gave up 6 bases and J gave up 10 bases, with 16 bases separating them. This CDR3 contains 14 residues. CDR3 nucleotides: TGTGCCAGCAGCCTGGGGTTTTGGGCATCACCCCTCCACTTT. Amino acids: CASSLGFWASPLHF.

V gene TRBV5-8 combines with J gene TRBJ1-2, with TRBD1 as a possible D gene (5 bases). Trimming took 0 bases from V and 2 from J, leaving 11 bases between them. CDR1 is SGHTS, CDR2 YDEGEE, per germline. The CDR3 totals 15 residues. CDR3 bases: TGTGCCAGCAGCTTGGGAGGGGCTCGAAACTATGGCTACACCTTC. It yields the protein CASSLGGARNYGYTF.

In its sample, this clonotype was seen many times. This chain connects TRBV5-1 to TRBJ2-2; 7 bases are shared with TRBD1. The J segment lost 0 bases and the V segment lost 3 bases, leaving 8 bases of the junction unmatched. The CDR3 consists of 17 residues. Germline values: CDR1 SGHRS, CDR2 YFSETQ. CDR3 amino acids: CASSYEPGTANTGELFF. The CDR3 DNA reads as TGCGCCAGCAGCTACGAACCCGGGACAGCGAACACCGGGGAGCTGTTTTTT.

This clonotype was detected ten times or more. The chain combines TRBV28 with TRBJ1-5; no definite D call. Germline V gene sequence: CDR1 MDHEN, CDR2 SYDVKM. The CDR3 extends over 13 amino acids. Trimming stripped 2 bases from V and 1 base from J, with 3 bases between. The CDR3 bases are TGTGCCAGCAGTTTAGTGAGCAATCAGCCCCAGCATTTT. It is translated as CASSLVSNQPQHF. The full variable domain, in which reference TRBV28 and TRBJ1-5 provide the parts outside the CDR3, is DVKVTQSSRYLVKRTGEKVFLECVQDMDHENMFWYRQDPGLGLRLIYFSYDVKMKEKGDIPEGYSVSREKKERFSLILESASTNQTSMYLCASSLVSNQPQHFGDGTRLSIL.